What follows are 8 T cell receptor beta chains derived from one specimen sequenced in a study of shared clonotypes between healthy human individuals. Clones were read by immunoSEQ multiplex PCR, and TCRdb kept only the in-frame ones, dropping some. This table holds roughly 2.4 million clones, 95% found once. Sequencing used naive CD4+ T cells sorted from blood. Regarding subset: CD45RA+ positively selected. All receptors derive from a man in his late teens or twenties in good health.

The CDR3 DNA reads as TGTGCCAGCAGTTTAGGGGGCAGGGGCCGCCCCTCCTATAATTCACCCCTCCACTTT. It specifies CASSLGGRGRPSYNSPLHF. The chain combines TRBV28 with TRBJ1-6; TRBD1 is a possible D gene (6 bases). Looked up from germline, CDR1 is MDHEN and CDR2 is SYDVKM. The length of the CDR3 is 19 residues. V was shortened by 2 bases and J by 0 bases, with 17 bases between the two germline ends.

This clone was detected once. Additional DNA sequences in this sample encode the identical CDR3. The genes are TRBV5-1 and TRBJ2-7, with D possibly matching TRBD2 (6 bases). Trimming pared 4 bases from V and 3 bases from J, leaving 11 bases between. This CDR3 has 13 residues. The germline CDR1 and CDR2 sequences are SGHRS and YFSETQ. CDR3 protein: CASSLRTNYEQYF. For the CDR3, the DNA is TGCGCCAGCAGCCTACGGACTAACTACGAGCAGTACTTC.

The chain combines TRBV30 with TRBJ2-3, with D maybe TRBD2 (6 bases). The CDR3 length is 14 residues. The germline CDR1 and CDR2 sequences are GTSNPN and SVGIG (reference sequence). V was clipped by 0 bases and J by 3 bases, with 10 bases between them. The chain's CDR3 is CAWSVWGETDTQYF. The CDR3 coding sequence is TGTGCCTGGAGTGTATGGGGGGAGACAGATACGCAGTATTTT.

The chain carries TRBV5-8 and TRBJ1-1, with D uncertain. The CDR3 has 14 amino acids. Germline assignment: CDR1 SGHTS and CDR2 YDEGEE. V was shortened by 9 bases and J by 0 bases, with 15 bases between the two germline ends. This chain's CDR3 is CATHPGRLNTEAFF. The CDR3 nucleotides read TGTGCCACACATCCCGGCAGATTGAACACTGAAGCTTTCTTT.

Details on this clone: The sample holds other DNA sequences that translate to the same CDR3. V is TRBV18 and J is TRBJ1-1; D perhaps matches TRBD1 (6 bases). The CDR3 has 12 residues. The germline V gene encodes CDR1 KGHSH and CDR2 LQKENI. V gave up 3 bases and J gave up 8 bases, with 10 bases separating them. The CDR3 region has the DNA TGTGCCAGCTCACCCGGACAGCCCGAAGCTTTCTTT. It yields the protein CASSPGQPEAFF.

CDR3 nucleotides: TGCGCCAGCAGCCAAGGGATCGCGGCGGGGATCCGCCAAGAGACCCAGTACTTC. Encoded protein: CASSQGIAAGIRQETQYF. This sequence joins TRBV4-1 and TRBJ2-5; TRBD2 is a possible D gene (6 bases). Trimming shortened V by 1 base and J by 1 base, and 19 bases separated the two germline ends. This CDR3 is built from 18 residues. CDR1 MGHRA and CDR2 YSYEKL come from the germline V gene.

The genes are TRBV5-1 and TRBJ1-2; the D gene is possibly TRBD1 (6 bases). The ends were cut back, 4 bases at V and 5 bases at J, with 18 bases in the middle. The germline gives CDR1 SGHRS, CDR2 YFSETQ. The CDR3 is 15 residues long. This CDR3 reads CASSPGGGLGYGYTF. The CDR3 nucleotides read TGCGCCAGCAGCCCCGGCGGGGGGCTAGGGTATGGCTACACCTTC.

The chain has TRBV29-1 and TRBJ2-5; tentatively, D is TRBD2 (5 bases). In germline, CDR1 is SQVTM, CDR2 ANQGSEA. The CDR3 has 11 residues. V was shortened by 4 bases and J by 7 bases, with 10 bases between the two germline ends. CDR3 sequence: CSVGGDGTQYF. CDR3 in DNA: TGCAGCGTTGGGGGAGATGGGACCCAGTACTTC.